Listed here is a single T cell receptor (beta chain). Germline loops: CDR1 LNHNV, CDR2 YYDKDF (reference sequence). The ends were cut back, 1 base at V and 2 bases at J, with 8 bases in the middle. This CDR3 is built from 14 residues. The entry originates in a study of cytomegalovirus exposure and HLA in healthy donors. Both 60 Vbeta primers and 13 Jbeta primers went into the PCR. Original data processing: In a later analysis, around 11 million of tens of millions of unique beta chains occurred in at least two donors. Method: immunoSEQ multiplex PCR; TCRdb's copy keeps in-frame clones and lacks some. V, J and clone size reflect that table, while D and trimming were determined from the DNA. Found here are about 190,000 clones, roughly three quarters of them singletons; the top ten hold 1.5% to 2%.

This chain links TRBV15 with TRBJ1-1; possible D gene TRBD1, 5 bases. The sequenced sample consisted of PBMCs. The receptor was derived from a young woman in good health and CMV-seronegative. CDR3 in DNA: TGTGCCACCAGCAGAGTTGGGGCTAACACTGAAGCTTTCTTT. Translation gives CATSRVGANTEAFF.